This T cell receptor (beta chain) stems from a study of blood T cell repertoires in COVID-19. Study overall: From T cells, B-cell-depleted T cells, or PBMCs came the material, which was cDNA or gDNA.

In the original processing: By means of reference gene primer amplification, nucleated cell counts were estimated. Clones were read by immunoSEQ multiplex PCR, and TCRdb kept only the in-frame ones, dropping some. The V and J calls and clone size are taken from that table; D and trimming were inferred from the DNA. The sample gives over 200,000 clones, roughly 80% of which show up once; roughly 18% is in the top ten. Trimming took 0 bases from V and 4 from J; bases not matched to a gene: 5. Germline V gene lookup returns CDR1 SGHTA and CDR2 FQGTGA. The CDR3 is 15 residues long. Sequenced material: peripheral blood. The V gene is TRBV7-3, the J gene TRBJ2-7; 8 nucleotides align to TRBD1. This sequence originates from an elderly woman with active or convalescent COVID-19. CDR3 bases: TGTGCCAGCAGCTTAACGGACAGGGAAGGGTACGAGCAGTACTTC. The encoded protein is CASSLTDREGYEQYF.